This T cell receptor beta chain was recovered during a study of T-cell reconstitution after alpha-beta-depleted transplantation in children. This clonotype was counted a few times. Its antigen remains unidentified. TCRbeta library construction was performed incorporating unique molecular identifiers. MiXCR was run by TCRdb on the PCR reads, yielding one entry per CDR3 protein. Of about 310,000 distinct CDR3 sequences in the sample, around 20% are singletons; the top ten hold 9.5% to 13%. Study outcomes and limitations: The high TCRbeta diversity at day 60 in some patients came from surviving recipient T cells and thymic progenitors. There were reportedly several hundred expanded graft clones from which alpha-beta T cells came about two months after transplant. Among T cells one year after transplant, newly produced cells accounted for most counts and diversity.

With 2 bases clipped from V and 5 bases from J, the junction kept 4 bases outside the gene matches. This CDR3 has 14 amino acids. CDR1 SGHAT and CDR2 FQNNGV come from the germline V gene. The sample here was PBMCs, mostly from graft donor cells, taken 180 days after TCRalphabeta/CD19-depleted stem cell transplant. The J gene is TRBJ2-5, the V gene TRBV11-2; 8 bases are shared with TRBD2. This TCR was recovered from a male patient under 18 who had a stem cell transplant for acute lymphoblastic leukemia, so the T cells may come from the graft donor. The CDR3 protein is CASSLLAGFETQYF. The CDR3 DNA is TGTGCCAGCAGCTTACTAGCGGGTTTCGAGACCCAGTACTTC.